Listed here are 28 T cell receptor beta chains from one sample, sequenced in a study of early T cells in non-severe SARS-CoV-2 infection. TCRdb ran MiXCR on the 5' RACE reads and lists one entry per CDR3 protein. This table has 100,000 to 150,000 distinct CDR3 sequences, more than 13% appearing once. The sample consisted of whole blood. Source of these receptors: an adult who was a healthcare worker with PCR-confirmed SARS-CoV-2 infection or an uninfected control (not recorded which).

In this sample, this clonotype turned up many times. CDR3 amino acids: CASSPGRPTYEQYF. CDR3 DNA: TGTGCCAGCTCACCAGGGCGGCCAACCTACGAGCAGTACTTC. The chain links TRBV18 to TRBJ2-7; D is ambiguous. Per the germline V gene, CDR1 is KGHSH and CDR2 is LQKENI. V was shortened by 2 bases and J by 2 bases, with 10 bases between the two germline ends. The CDR3 loop spans 14 amino acids.

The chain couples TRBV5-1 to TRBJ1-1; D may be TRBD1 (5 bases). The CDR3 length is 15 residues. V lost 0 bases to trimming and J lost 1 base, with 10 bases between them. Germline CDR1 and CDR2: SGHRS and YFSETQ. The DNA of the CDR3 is TGCGCCAGCAGCTTGGGACAGCCCTCGAACACTGAAGCTTTCTTT. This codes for CASSLGQPSNTEAFF.

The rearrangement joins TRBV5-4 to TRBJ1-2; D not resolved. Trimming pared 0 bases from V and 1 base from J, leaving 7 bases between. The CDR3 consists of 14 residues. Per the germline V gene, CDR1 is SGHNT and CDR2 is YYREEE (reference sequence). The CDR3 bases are TGTGCCAGCAGCTTGGGAGGAAGTAACTATGGCTACACCTTC. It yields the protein CASSLGGSNYGYTF.

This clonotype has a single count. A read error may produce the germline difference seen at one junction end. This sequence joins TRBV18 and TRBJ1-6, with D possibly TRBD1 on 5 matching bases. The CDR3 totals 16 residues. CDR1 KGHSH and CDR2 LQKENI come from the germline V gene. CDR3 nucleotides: TGTGCCGGCTCACAGGAACCGAGCTCCTATAATTCACCCCTCCACTTT. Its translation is CAGSQEPSSYNSPLHF.

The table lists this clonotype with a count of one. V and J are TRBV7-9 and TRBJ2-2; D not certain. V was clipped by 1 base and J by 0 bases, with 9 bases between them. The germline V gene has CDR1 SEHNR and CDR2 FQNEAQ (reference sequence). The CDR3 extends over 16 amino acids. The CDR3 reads CASSLGTRSNTGELFF. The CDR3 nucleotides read TGTGCCAGCAGCTTAGGGACCAGATCGAACACCGGGGAGCTGTTTTTT. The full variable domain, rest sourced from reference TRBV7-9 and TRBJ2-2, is DTGVSQNPRHKITKRGQNVTFRCDPISEHNRLYWYRQTLGQGPEFLTYFQNEAQLEKSRLLSDRFSAERPKGSFSTLEIQRTEQGDSAMYLCASSLGTRSNTGELFFGEGSRLTVL.

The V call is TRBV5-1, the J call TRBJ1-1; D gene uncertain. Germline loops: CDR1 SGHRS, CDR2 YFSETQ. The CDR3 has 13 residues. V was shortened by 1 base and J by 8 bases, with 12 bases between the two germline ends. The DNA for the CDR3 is TGCGCCAGCAGCTTGTTGGAGGGAGGGGAAGCTTTCTTT. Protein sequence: CASSLLEGGEAFF. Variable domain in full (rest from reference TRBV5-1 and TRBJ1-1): KAGVTQTPRYLIKTRGQQVTLSCSPISGHRSVSWYQQTPGQGLQFLFEYFSETQRNKGNFPGRFSGRQFSNSRSEMNVSTLELGDSALYLCASSLLEGGEAFFGQGTRLTVV.

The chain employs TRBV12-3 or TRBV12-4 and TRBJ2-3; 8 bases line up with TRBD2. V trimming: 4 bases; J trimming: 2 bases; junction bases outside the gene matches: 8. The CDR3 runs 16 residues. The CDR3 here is CASSSNPTSATDTQYF. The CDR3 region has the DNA TGTGCCAGCAGTTCCAACCCGACTAGCGCCACAGATACGCAGTATTTT.

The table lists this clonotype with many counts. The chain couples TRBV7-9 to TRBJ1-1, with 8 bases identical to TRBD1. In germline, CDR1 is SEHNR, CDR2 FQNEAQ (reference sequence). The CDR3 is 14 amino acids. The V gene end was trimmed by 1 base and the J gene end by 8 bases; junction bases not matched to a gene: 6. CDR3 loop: CASSLGGQGVEAFF. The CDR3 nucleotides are TGTGCCAGCAGCTTAGGAGGACAGGGAGTGGAAGCTTTCTTT.

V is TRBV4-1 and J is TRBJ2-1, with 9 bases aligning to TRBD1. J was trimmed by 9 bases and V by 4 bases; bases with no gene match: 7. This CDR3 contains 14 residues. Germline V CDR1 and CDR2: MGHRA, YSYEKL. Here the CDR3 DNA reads TGCGCCAGCAGCCGCGGGACAGGGAAACTTGAGCAGTTCTTC. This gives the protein CASSRGTGKLEQFF.

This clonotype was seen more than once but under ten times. The CDR3 here is CASSQTVSYNEQFF. In DNA form, the CDR3 reads TGTGCCAGCAGTCAGACAGTCTCCTACAATGAGCAGTTCTTC. This chain connects TRBV2 to TRBJ2-1; D is perhaps TRBD1 (5 bases). V lost 5 bases and J 0 bases, leaving 8 bases between the germline ends. Germline loops: CDR1 SNHLY, CDR2 FYNNEI. CDR3 size: 14 residues. Full variable domain (remainder filled in from reference TRBV2 and TRBJ2-1): EPEVTQTPSHQVTQMGQEVILRCVPISNHLYFYWYRQILGQKVEFLVSFYNNEISEKSEIFDDQFSVERPDGSNFTLKIRSTKLEDSAMYFCASSQTVSYNEQFFGPGTRLTVL.

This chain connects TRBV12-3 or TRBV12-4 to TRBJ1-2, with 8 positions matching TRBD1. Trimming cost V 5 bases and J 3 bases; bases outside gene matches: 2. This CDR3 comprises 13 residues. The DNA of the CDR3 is TGTGCCAGCAGTGGGGACAGGTACTATGGCTACACCTTC. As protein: CASSGDRYYGYTF.

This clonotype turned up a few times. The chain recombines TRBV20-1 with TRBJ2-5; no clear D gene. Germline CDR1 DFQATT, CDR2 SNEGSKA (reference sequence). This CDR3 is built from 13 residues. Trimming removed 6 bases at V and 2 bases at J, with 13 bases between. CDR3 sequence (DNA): TGCAGTGCGAAGGGTCTTTATCAAGAGACCCAGTACTTC. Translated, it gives CSAKGLYQETQYF.

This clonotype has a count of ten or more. The CDR3 loop is CSAAIFGARGEQYF. In DNA, the CDR3 is TGCAGTGCAGCCATCTTCGGGGCCAGAGGGGAGCAGTACTTC. The chain combines TRBV20-1 with TRBJ2-7; D might be TRBD1 or TRBD2, each matching 5 bases. V shed 6 bases and J shed 7 bases, with 22 bases lying between them. CDR1 is DFQATT and CDR2 is SNEGSKA in the germline V gene (reference sequence). The CDR3 length is 14 residues.

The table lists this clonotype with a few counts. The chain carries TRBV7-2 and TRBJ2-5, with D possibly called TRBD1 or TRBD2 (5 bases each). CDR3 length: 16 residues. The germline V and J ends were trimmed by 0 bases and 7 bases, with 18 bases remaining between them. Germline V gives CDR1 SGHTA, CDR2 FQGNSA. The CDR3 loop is CASSLAGRRGRGTQYF. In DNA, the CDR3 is TGTGCCAGCAGCTTAGCGGGGAGAAGGGGAAGAGGGACCCAGTACTTC.

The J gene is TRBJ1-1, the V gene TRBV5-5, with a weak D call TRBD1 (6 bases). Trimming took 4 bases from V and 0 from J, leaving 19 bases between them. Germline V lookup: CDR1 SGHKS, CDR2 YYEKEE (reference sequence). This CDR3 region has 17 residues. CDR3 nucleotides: TGTGCCAGCAGCCTGGGGGGGCGCAGCCTTATGAACACTGAAGCTTTCTTT. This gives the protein CASSLGGRSLMNTEAFF.

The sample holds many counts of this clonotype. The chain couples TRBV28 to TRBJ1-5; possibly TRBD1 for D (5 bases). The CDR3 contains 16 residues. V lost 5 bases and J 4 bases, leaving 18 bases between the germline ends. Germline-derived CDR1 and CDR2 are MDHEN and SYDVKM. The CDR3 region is CASSPKPQGPNQPQHF. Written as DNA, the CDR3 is TGTGCCAGCAGTCCTAAACCCCAGGGTCCAAATCAGCCCCAGCATTTT.

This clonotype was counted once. In DNA, the CDR3 is TGTGCCAGCAGTAGAAGCTCCTACAATGAGCAGTTCTTC. Translating gives CASSRSSYNEQFF. The chain has TRBV6-1 and TRBJ2-1, with D hard to call. V was shortened by 5 bases and J by 0 bases, with 5 bases between the two germline ends. CDR3 length equals 13 residues. The germline CDR1 and CDR2 sequences are MNHNS and SASEGT.

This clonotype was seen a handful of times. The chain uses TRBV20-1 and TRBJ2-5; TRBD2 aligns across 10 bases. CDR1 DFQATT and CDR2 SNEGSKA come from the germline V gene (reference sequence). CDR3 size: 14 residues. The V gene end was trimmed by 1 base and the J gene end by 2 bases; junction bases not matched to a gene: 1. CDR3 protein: CSARASGGQETQYF. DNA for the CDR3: TGCAGTGCTAGAGCTAGCGGGGGACAAGAGACCCAGTACTTC.

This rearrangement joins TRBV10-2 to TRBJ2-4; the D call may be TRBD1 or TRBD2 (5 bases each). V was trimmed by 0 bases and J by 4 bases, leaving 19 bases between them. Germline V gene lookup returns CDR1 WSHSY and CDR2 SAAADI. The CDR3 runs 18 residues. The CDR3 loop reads CASSESNVEGSRKNIQYF. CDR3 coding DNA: TGCGCCAGCAGTGAGTCGAATGTTGAGGGGTCCCGAAAAAACATTCAGTACTTC.

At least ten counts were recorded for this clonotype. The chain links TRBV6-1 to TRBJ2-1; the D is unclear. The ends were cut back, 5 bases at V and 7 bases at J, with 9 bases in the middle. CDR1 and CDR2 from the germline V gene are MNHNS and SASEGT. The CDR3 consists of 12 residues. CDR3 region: CASSPSGNEQFF. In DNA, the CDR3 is TGTGCCAGCAGTCCGTCTGGGAATGAGCAGTTCTTC.

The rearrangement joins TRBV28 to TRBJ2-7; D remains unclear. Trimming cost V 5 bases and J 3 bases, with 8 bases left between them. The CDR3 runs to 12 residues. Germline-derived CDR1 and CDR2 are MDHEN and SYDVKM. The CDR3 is CASSPYLYEQYF. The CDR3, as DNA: TGTGCCAGCAGTCCCTACCTCTACGAGCAGTACTTC.

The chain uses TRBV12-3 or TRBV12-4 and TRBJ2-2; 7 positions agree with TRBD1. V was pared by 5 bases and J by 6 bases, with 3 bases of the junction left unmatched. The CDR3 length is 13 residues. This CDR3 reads CASSPTGPGELFF. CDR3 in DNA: TGTGCCAGCAGTCCGACAGGGCCCGGGGAGCTGTTTTTT.

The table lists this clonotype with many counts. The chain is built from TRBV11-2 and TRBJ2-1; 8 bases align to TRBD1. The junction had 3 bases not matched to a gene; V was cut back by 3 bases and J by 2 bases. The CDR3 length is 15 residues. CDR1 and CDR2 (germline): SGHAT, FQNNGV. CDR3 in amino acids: CASSFGQGPYNEQFF. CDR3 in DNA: TGTGCCAGCAGCTTCGGACAGGGTCCCTACAATGAGCAGTTCTTC.

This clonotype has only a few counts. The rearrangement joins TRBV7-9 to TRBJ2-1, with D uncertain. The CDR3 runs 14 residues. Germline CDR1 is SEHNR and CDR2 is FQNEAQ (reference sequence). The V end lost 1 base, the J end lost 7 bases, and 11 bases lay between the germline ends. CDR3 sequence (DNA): TGTGCCAGCAGCTTAGTTAACAGTGATAATGAGCAGTTCTTC. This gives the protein CASSLVNSDNEQFF.

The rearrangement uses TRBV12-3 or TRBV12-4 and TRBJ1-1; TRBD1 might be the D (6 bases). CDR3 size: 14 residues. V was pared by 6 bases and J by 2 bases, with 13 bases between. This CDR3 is CASSSGQRNTEAFF. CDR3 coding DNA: TGTGCCAGCAGCTCTGGACAGAGAAACACTGAAGCTTTCTTT.

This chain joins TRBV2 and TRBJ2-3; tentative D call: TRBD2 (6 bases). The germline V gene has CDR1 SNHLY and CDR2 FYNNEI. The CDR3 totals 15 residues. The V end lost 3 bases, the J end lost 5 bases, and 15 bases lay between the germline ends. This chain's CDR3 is CASSDGGLPGDTQYF. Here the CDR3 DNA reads TGTGCCAGCAGTGACGGGGGTCTACCAGGAGATACGCAGTATTTT.

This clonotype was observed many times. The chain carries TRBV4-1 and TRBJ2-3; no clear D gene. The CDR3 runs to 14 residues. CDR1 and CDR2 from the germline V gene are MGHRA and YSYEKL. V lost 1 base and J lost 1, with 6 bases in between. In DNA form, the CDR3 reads TGCGCCAGCAGCCAAGCCCCAGGCACAGATACGCAGTATTTT. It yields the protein CASSQAPGTDTQYF.

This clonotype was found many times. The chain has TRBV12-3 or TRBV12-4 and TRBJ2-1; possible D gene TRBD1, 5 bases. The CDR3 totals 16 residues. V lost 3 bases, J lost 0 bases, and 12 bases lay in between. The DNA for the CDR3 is TGTGCCAGCAGTTTCGACAGCTGGAGCTCCTACAATGAGCAGTTCTTC. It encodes CASSFDSWSSYNEQFF.